This T cell receptor (beta chain) was retrieved from a study of Ad26.COV2.S vaccination and SARS-CoV-2 variants. At the level of the study: Donor was in the COV1001 Ad26.COV2.S trial arm.

Repertoires were generated with immunoSEQ multiplex PCR, while TCRdb's copy carries only in-frame clones and drops some. The repertoire holds approximately 410,000 clones, around 92% seen once, with about 1.7% in the top ten. There are 14 residues in the CDR3. Trimming left V 4 bases short and J 1 base short, with 8 bases between. In germline, CDR1 is SGHAT, CDR2 FQNNGV. Sample treatment: 15 to 20 received Ad26.COV2.S at low or high dose, single or two shots; about 5 received placebo; per-sample allocation not given. Day 63 after the first injection of vaccine or placebo was the sampling time. V usage is TRBV11-2 and J usage is TRBJ1-3; D perhaps matches TRBD1 (6 bases). The receptor comes from a person aged 18 to 59 who received the Ad26.COV2.S COVID-19 vaccine or a placebo. The starting material was peripheral blood, obtained in a trial of Ad26.COV2.S vaccine versus placebo. The CDR3 coding sequence is TGTGCCAGCAGCTCAACAGGGTCTGGAAACACCATATATTTT. The encoded protein is CASSSTGSGNTIYF.